This T cell receptor beta chain was profiled in a study of T cell responses to AZD1222 COVID-19 vaccine. Some clones are missing from TCRdb's copy, which holds only in-frame ones; the method was immunoSEQ multiplex PCR. Of 95,000 to 100,000 clones listed, almost 90% are singletons. Germline V gene data show CDR1 as MDHEN and CDR2 as SYDVKM. V trimming: 8 bases; J trimming: 4 bases; junction bases outside the gene matches: 4. The CDR3 is 13 residues long. This receptor was identified in an adult who received the AZD1222 COVID-19 vaccine. Here the sequenced sample was peripheral blood, taken 28 days after the second AZD1222 dose. The chain uses TRBV28 and TRBJ2-1; 8 positions match TRBD2. In nucleotides, the CDR3 is TGTGCCAGCCTGGGACTAGTATACAATGAGCAGTTCTTC. Amino acid sequence: CASLGLVYNEQFF.